Shown below are 9 T cell receptor beta chains from a single sample sequenced in a study of T cell responses to AZD1222 COVID-19 vaccine. Profiled with immunoSEQ multiplex PCR; TCRdb holds only in-frame clones, not every one. The data show some 130,000 clones, 85% to 90% seen once. The specimen was peripheral blood, collected on day 0 of AZD1222 vaccination. The receptors come from an adult in good health.

The V and J genes are TRBV7-2 and TRBJ1-1; maybe TRBD1 (5 bases). The V gene's germline CDR1 is SGHTA and CDR2 FQGNSA. Trimming removed 4 bases at V and 0 bases at J, with 12 bases between. The CDR3 is 15 residues long. This CDR3 reads CASSSNGGLNTEAFF. The CDR3 nucleotides are TGTGCCAGCAGCTCAAACGGGGGACTGAACACTGAAGCTTTCTTT. Supplemented by reference TRBV7-2 and TRBJ1-1, the full variable domain reads GAGVSQSPSNKVTEKGKDVELRCDPISGHTALYWYRQSLGQGLEFLIYFQGNSAPDKSGLPSDRFSAERTGGSVSTLTIQRTQQEDSAVYLCASSSNGGLNTEAFFGQGTRLTVV.

This clone was seen once. The rearrangement links TRBV6-6 to TRBJ1-4, with D unresolved. Germline loops: CDR1 MNHNY, CDR2 SVGAGI (reference sequence). Trimming removed 5 bases from V and 4 bases from J, with 14 bases in between. The CDR3 extends over 15 amino acids. Here the CDR3 DNA reads TGTGCCAGCAGTCGATCCGAACACGTTAATGAAAAACTGTTTTTT. Amino acids: CASSRSEHVNEKLFF.

This clone was found once. The chain has TRBV7-9 and TRBJ1-2; 7 bases map to TRBD1. From germline, CDR1 is SEHNR and CDR2 FQNEAQ (reference sequence). This CDR3 is built from 13 residues. V shed 5 bases, J shed 4 bases, and the junction held 4 bases outside the gene matches. CDR3 nucleotides: TGTGCCAGCAGCCCTCAGGGGGTCTATGGCTACACCTTC. Amino acids: CASSPQGVYGYTF.

The chain couples TRBV5-5 to TRBJ1-3; the match to TRBD1 covers 7 bases. Germline V CDR1 and CDR2: SGHKS, YYEKEE (reference sequence). The ends lost 3 bases at V and 4 bases at J; junction bases unmatched: 10. The CDR3 totals 16 residues. For the CDR3, the DNA is TGTGCCAGCAGCTGGGGACAGACGGGGACGGGAAACACCATATATTTT. Amino acid sequence: CASSWGQTGTGNTIYF.

The chain recombines TRBV28 with TRBJ2-1; the D gene could be TRBD1 or TRBD2 (5 bases each). CDR1 and CDR2 from the germline V gene are MDHEN and SYDVKM. V lost 9 bases, J lost 0 bases, and 36 bases lay in between. The CDR3 extends over 22 amino acids. The CDR3: CASWGTLPFSRGRRSSYNEQFF. Written as DNA, the CDR3 is TGTGCCAGTTGGGGGACCCTCCCCTTTTCGCGTGGGAGAAGGAGCTCCTACAATGAGCAGTTCTTC.

The chain is built from TRBV29-1 and TRBJ2-1, with TRBD2 matching over 15 bases. V was pared by 1 base and J by 7 bases, with 8 bases of the junction left unmatched. This CDR3 is built from 17 residues. Germline V gene lookup returns CDR1 SQVTM and CDR2 ANQGSEA. The CDR3 DNA sequence: TGCAGCGTTGAAGGGACTAGCGGGAGGGCCCTCGTGAATGAGCAGTTCTTC. Its translation is CSVEGTSGRALVNEQFF.

The rearrangement links TRBV7-8 to TRBJ1-5; no clear D. CDR1 and CDR2 from the germline V gene are SGHVS and FQNEAQ. V was clipped by 1 base and J by 0 bases, with 16 bases between them. This CDR3 comprises 18 residues. This CDR3 reads CASSLDIRALSSNQPQHF. The CDR3 DNA follows: TGTGCCAGCAGCTTAGATATCCGGGCCTTAAGTAGCAATCAGCCCCAGCATTTT. The whole variable domain, filled in from reference TRBV7-8 and TRBJ1-5, reads GAGVSQSPRYKVAKRGQDVALRCDPISGHVSLFWYQQALGQGPEFLTYFQNEAQLDKSGLPSDRFFAERPEGSVSTLKIQRTQQEDSAVYLCASSLDIRALSSNQPQHFGDGTRLSIL.

Worth noting for this clone: This sample also contains other DNA sequences that code for the same CDR3. The chain joins TRBV2 to TRBJ1-5; TRBD1 matches 9 bases. The V gene end was trimmed by 3 bases and the J gene end by 2 bases; junction bases not matched to a gene: 2. Germline V gives CDR1 SNHLY, CDR2 FYNNEI. There are 15 residues in the CDR3. The CDR3 DNA follows: TGTGCCAGCAGTGACGGGACAGGGCGCAATCAGCCCCAGCATTTT. Its protein is CASSDGTGRNQPQHF.

V is TRBV19 and J is TRBJ2-7; TRBD1 aligns across 10 bases. The CDR3 runs 13 residues. Germline loops: CDR1 LNHDA, CDR2 SQIVND (reference sequence). J gave up 4 bases and V 8 bases, and 5 bases lay outside the gene matches. In nucleotides, the CDR3 is TGTGCCAGTGGGCCGGGACAGGGGTACGAGCAGTACTTC. It is translated as CASGPGQGYEQYF.